The present TCR beta chain was sequenced within a study of blood T cell repertoires in COVID-19. The table lists this clone with a few counts. Repertoires were generated with immunoSEQ multiplex PCR, while TCRdb's copy carries only in-frame clones and drops some. Of approximately 200,000 clones listed, around 88% were seen once; the top ten hold 1.5%. The receptor comes from a man younger than 30 with active or convalescent COVID-19. Sequencing used peripheral blood.

The CDR3 DNA is TGTGCCAGCAGTGTCGGGCCAGGGGATAATTCACCCCTCCACTTT. Translating gives CASSVGPGDNSPLHF. This sequence joins TRBV6-4 and TRBJ1-6; maybe TRBD1 (6 bases). The CDR3 contains 15 residues. The V gene's germline CDR1 is MRHNA and CDR2 SNTAGT. The V end was cut by 4 bases, the J end by 5 bases, with 12 bases between.